This T cell receptor (beta chain) was profiled in a study of regulatory and conventional T cells in RAG deficiency. Study-level findings and limits: Patient subsets had shorter CDR3s; Omenn Treg-Tconv overlap exceeded 75%. These Omenn syndrome Treg sorts may hold peripherally activated cells instead. Shannon entropy was markedly lower and Simpson indices higher in RAG-deficient patients than control T-cell subsets.

Here immunoSEQ multiplex PCR was the method, and the copy in TCRdb shows in-frame clones only, minus some. The data show fewer than 30,000 clones, roughly 95% seen once. This CDR3 region has 17 residues. With V trimmed by 5 bases and J by 4 bases, 13 bases remained unmatched. Per the germline V gene, CDR1 is SGHTA and CDR2 is FQGTGA. A note on this clone: No antigen is known for it.

Conventional CD4+ T cells were sorted from blood as CD25-low CD127-high cells. This same sample was also taken into another study, of regulatory T cells. From that paper: The PCR used 52 TRBV and 13 TRBJ primers. Patient repertoires had restricted TRB V-J pairs and skewed V and J usage, most in Tregs.

The source material was CD25- CD4+ T cells sorted from blood. The chain couples TRBV7-3 to TRBJ1-2; TRBD1 agrees at 10 bases. This receptor was obtained from a human donor in good health. CDR3 bases: TGTGCCAGCAGCCCCAGTGGGACAGGGGACAGCTTCTATGGCTACACCTTC. Translated: CASSPSGTGDSFYGYTF.